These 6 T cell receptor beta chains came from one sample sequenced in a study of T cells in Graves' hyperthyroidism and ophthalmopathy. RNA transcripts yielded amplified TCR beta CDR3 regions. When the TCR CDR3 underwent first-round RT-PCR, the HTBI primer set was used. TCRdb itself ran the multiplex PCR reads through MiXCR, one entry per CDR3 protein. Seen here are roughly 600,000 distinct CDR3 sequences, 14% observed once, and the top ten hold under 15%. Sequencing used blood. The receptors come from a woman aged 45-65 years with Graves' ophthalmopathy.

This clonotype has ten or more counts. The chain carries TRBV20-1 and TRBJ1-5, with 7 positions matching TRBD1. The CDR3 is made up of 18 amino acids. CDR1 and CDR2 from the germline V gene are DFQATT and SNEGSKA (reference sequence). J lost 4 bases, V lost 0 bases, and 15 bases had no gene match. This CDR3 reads CSARDKGGAWSQNQPQHF. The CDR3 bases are TGCAGTGCTAGAGATAAAGGGGGCGCATGGAGTCAGAATCAGCCCCAGCATTTT.

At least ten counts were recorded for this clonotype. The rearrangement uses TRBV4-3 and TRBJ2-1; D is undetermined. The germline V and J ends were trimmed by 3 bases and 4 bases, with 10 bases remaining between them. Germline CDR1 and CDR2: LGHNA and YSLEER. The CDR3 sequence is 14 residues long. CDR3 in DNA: TGCGCCAGCAGCCAGAATTGGGGATACAATGAGCAGTTCTTC. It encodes CASSQNWGYNEQFF.

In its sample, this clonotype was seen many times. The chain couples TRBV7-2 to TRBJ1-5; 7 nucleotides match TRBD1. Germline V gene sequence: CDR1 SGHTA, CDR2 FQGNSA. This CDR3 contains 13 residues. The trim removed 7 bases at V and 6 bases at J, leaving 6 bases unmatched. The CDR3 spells CASTQGGSQPQHF. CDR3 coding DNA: TGTGCCAGCACCCAGGGGGGGAGTCAGCCCCAGCATTTT.

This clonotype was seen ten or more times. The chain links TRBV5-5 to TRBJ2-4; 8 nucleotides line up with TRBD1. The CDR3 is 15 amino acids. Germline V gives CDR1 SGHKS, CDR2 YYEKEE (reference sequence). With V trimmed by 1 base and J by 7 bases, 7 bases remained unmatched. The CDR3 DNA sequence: TGTGCCAGCAGCTTGCTGTGGACAGGGCCCAACATTCAGTACTTC. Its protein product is CASSLLWTGPNIQYF.

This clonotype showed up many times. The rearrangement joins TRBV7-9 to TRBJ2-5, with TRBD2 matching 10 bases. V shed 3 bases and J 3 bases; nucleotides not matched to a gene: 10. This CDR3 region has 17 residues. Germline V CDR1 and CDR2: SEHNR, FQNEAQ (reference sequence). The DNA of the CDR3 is TGTGCCAGCAGCTTCCTCCCTAGCGGGAGAGGTGAAGAGACCCAGTACTTC. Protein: CASSFLPSGRGEETQYF.

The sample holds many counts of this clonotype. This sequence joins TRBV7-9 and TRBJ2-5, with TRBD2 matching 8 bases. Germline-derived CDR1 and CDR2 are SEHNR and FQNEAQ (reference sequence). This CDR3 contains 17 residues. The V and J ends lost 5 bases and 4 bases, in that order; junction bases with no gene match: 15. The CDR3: CASSHPLAGNGGETQYF. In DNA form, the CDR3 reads TGTGCCAGCAGCCACCCTTTAGCGGGAAACGGCGGAGAGACCCAGTACTTC.